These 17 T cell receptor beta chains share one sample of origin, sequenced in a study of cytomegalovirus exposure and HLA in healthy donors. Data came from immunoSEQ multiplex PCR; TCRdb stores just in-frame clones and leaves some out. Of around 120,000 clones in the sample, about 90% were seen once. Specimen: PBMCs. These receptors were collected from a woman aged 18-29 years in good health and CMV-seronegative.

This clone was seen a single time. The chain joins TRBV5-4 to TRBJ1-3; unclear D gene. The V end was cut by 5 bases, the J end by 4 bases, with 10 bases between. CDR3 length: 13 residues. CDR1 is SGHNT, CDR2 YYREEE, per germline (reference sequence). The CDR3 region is CASRSKIGNTIYF. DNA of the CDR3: TGTGCCAGCAGATCAAAAATCGGAAACACCATATATTTT.

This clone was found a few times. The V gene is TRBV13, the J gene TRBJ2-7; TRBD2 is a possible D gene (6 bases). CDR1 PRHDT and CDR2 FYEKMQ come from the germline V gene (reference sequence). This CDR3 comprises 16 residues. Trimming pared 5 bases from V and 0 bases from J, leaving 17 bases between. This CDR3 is CASSIPASAGSYEQYF. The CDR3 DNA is TGTGCCAGCAGCATCCCGGCTAGCGCTGGCTCCTACGAGCAGTACTTC.

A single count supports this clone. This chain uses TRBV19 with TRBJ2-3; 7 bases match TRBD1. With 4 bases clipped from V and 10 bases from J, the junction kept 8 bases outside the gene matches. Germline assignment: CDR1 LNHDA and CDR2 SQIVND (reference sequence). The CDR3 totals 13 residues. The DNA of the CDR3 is TGTGCCAGTAGTAAGGGACCCGGGACAGCGCAGTATTTT. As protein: CASSKGPGTAQYF.

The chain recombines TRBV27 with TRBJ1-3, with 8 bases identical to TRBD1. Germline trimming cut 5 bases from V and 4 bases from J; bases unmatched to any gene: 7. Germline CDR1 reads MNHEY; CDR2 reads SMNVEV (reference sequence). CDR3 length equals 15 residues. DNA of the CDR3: TGTGCCAGCAGTGTAGACAGGGGTACGGGAAACACCATATATTTT. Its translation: CASSVDRGTGNTIYF.

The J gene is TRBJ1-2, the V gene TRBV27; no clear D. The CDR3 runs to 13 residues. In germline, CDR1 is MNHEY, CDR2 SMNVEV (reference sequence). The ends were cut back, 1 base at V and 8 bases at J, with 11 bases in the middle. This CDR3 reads CASSLWRDGGYTF. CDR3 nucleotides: TGTGCCAGCAGTTTATGGAGGGATGGAGGCTACACCTTC.

The CDR3, as DNA: TGTGCCAGCAGTGAAGCCTACACAGATACGCAGTATTTT. This gives the protein CASSEAYTDTQYF. V is TRBV6-1 and J is TRBJ2-3; D gene uncertain. CDR1 and CDR2 (germline): MNHNS, SASEGT. V lost 0 bases, J lost 2 bases, and 3 bases lay in between. CDR3 length: 13 residues.

CDR3: CASRSSTTEAFF. Written as DNA, the CDR3 is TGTGCCAGCAGATCAAGCACGACGGAGGCTTTCTTT. The V and J genes are TRBV7-9 and TRBJ1-1; D ambiguous. Germline loops: CDR1 SEHNR, CDR2 FQNEAQ (reference sequence). This CDR3 spans 12 amino acids. Trimming shortened V by 6 bases and J by 11 bases, and 16 bases separated the two germline ends.

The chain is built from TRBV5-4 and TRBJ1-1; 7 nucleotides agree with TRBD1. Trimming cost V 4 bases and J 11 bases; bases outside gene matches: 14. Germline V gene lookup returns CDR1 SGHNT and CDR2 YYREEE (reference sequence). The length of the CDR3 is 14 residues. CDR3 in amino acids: CASSQMTGIEEAFF. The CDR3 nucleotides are TGTGCCAGCAGCCAAATGACAGGGATAGAGGAGGCTTTCTTT.

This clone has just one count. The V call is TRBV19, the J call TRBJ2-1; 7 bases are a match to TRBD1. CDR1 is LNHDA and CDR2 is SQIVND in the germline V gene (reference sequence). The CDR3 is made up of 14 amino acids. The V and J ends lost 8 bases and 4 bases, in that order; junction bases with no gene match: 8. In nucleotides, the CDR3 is TGTGCCAGTTTTCCAGGGGGAGTGTACAATGAGCAGTTCTTC. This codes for CASFPGGVYNEQFF.

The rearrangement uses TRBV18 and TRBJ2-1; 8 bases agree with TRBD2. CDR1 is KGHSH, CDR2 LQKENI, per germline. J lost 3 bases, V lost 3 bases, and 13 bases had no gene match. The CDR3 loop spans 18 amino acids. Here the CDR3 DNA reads TGTGCCAGCTCACCTGGACTAGCTAGGGGTGAGATCTACAATGAGCAGTTCTTC. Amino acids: CASSPGLARGEIYNEQFF.

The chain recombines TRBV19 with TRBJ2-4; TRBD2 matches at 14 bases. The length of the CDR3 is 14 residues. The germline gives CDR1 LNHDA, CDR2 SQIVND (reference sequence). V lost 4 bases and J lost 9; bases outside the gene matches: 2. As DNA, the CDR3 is TGTGCCAGTAGTACCGGACTAGCGGGGGGCATTCAGTACTTC. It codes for CASSTGLAGGIQYF.

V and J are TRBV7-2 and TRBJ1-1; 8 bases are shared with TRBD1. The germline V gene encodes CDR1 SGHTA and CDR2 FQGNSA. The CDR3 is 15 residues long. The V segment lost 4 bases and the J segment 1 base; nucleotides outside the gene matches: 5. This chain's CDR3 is CASSSSRGRNTEAFF. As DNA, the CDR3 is TGTGCCAGCAGCTCAAGCAGGGGGCGGAACACTGAAGCTTTCTTT.

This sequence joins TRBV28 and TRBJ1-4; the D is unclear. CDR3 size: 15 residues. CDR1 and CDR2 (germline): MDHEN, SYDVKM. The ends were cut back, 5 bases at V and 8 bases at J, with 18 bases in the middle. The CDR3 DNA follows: TGTGCCAGCAGTCCTGATCACAGACGTGACGAAAAACTGTTTTTT. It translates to CASSPDHRRDEKLFF.

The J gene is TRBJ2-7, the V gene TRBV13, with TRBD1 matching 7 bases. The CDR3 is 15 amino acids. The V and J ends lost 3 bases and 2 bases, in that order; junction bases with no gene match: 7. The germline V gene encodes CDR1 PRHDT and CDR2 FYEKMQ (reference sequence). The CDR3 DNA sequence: TGTGCCAGCAGCTTTTTCGGACAGGCGACCTACGAGCAGTACTTC. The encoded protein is CASSFFGQATYEQYF. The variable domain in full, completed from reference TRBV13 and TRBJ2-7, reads AAGVIQSPRHLIKEKRETATLKCYPIPRHDTVYWYQQGPGQDPQFLISFYEKMQSDKGSIPDRFSAQQFSDYHSELNMSSLELGDSALYFCASSFFGQATYEQYFGPGTRLTVT.

CDR3 amino acids: CASRLPGQGGNYGYTF. DNA for the CDR3: TGTGCCAGCAGACTCCCCGGACAGGGGGGTAACTATGGCTACACCTTC. The chain has TRBV6-6 and TRBJ1-2; TRBD1 matches 10 bases. The CDR3 has 16 amino acids. Germline V lookup: CDR1 MNHNY, CDR2 SVGAGI (reference sequence). With 6 bases clipped from V and 1 base from J, the junction kept 8 bases outside the gene matches.

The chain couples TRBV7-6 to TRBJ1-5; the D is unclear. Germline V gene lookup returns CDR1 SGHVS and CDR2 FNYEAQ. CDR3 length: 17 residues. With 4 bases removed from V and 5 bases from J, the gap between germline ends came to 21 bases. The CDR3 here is CASSSTPTRYHYQPQHF. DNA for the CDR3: TGTGCCAGCAGCTCTACGCCGACTCGTTACCATTATCAGCCCCAGCATTTT.

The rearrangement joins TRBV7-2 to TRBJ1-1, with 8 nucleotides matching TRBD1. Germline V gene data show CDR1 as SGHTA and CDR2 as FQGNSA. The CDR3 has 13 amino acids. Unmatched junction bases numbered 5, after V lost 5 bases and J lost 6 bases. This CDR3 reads CASSANRGSEAFF. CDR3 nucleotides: TGTGCCAGCAGCGCGAACAGGGGGTCTGAAGCTTTCTTT.